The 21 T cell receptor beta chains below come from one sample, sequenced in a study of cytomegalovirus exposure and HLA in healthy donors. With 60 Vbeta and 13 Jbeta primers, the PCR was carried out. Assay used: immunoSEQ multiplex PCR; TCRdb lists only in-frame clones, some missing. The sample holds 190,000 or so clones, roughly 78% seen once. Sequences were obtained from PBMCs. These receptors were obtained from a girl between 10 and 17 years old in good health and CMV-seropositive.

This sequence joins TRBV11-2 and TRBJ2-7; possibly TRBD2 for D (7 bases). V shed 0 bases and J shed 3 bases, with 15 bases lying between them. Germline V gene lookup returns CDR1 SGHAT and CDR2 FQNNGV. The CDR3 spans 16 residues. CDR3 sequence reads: CASSLDRGAEYYEQYF. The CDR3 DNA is TGTGCCAGCAGCTTAGATCGGGGGGCCGAGTACTACGAGCAGTACTTC.

DNA for the CDR3: TGTGCCAGCAGTTCCATCCCGGGACAGGGGTTAGGTGGCTACACCTTC. Its protein product is CASSSIPGQGLGGYTF. The genes are TRBV6-6 and TRBJ1-2, with 10 positions matching TRBD1. The J segment lost 7 bases and the V segment lost 4 bases, leaving 12 bases of the junction unmatched. Germline lookup yields CDR1 MNHNY and CDR2 SVGAGI (reference sequence). The CDR3 length is 16 residues.

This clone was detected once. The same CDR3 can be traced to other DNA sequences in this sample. CDR3 bases: TGCAGTGCTACAGGGGGCACTGAAGCTTTCTTT. Translating gives CSATGGTEAFF. The chain recombines TRBV20-1 with TRBJ1-1, with 7 bases aligning to TRBD1. This CDR3 has 11 amino acids. The junction had 0 bases not matched to a gene; V was cut back by 4 bases and J by 4 bases. Per the germline V gene, CDR1 is DFQATT and CDR2 is SNEGSKA (reference sequence).

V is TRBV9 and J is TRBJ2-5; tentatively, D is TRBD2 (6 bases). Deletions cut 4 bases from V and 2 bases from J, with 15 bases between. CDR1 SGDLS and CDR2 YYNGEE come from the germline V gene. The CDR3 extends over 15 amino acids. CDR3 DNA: TGTGCCAGCAGCCCCCTATTGGGGGGACAAGAGACCCAGTACTTC. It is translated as CASSPLLGGQETQYF. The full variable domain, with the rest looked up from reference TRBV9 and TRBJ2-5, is DSGVTQTPKHLITATGQRVTLRCSPRSGDLSVYWYQQSLDQGLQFLIQYYNGEERAKGNILERFSAQQFPDLHSELNLSSLELGDSALYFCASSPLLGGQETQYFGPGTRLLVL.

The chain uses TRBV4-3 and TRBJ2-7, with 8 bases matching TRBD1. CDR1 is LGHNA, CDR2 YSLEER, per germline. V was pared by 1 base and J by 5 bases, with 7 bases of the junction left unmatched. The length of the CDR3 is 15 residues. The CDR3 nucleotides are TGCGCCAGCAGCCAAGGGCTTCAACAGGGGGACGAGCAGTACTTC. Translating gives CASSQGLQQGDEQYF.

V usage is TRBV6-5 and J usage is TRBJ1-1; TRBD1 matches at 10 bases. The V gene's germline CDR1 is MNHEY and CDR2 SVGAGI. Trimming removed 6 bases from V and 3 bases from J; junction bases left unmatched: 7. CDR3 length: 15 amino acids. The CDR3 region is CASRSWTGGDTEAFF. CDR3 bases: TGTGCCAGCAGATCTTGGACAGGGGGTGACACTGAAGCTTTCTTT.

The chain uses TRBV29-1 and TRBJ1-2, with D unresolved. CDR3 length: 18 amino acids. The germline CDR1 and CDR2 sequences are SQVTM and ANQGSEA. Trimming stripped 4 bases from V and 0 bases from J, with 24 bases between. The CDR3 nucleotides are TGCAGCGTTGCTACTTCCCCGGGAGTAACTGACCCTAACTATGGCTACACCTTC. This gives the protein CSVATSPGVTDPNYGYTF.

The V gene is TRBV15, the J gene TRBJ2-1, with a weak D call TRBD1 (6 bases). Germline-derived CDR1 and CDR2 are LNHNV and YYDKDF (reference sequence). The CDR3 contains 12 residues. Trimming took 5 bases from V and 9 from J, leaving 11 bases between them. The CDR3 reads CATSARTVEQFF. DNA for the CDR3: TGTGCCACCAGCGCCCGGACAGTTGAGCAGTTCTTC.

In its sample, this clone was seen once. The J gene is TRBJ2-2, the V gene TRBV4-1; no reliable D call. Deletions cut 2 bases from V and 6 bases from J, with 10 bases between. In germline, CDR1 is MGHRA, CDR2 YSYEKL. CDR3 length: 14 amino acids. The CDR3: CASSQFSRSGELFF. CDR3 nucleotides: TGCGCCAGCAGCCAATTTAGTCGGTCCGGGGAGCTGTTTTTT.

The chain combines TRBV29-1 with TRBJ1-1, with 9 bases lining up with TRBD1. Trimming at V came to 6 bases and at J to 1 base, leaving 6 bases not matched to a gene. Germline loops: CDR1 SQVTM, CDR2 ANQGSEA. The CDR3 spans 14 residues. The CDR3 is CSVNRQGGNTEAFF. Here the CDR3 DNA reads TGCAGCGTGAACCGACAGGGGGGGAACACTGAAGCTTTCTTT.

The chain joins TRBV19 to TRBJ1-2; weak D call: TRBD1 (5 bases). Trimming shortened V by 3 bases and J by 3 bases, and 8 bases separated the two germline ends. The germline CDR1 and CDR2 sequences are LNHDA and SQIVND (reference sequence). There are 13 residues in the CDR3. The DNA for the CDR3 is TGTGCCAGTAGTATGGAGGGGCACTATGGCTACACCTTC. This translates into CASSMEGHYGYTF.

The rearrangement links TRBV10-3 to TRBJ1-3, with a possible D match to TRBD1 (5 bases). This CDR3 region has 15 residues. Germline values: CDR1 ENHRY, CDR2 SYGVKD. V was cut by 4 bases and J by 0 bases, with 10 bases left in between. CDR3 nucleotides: TGTGCCATCAGTGGGGGCGCTTTCTCTGGAAACACCATATATTTT. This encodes CAISGGAFSGNTIYF.

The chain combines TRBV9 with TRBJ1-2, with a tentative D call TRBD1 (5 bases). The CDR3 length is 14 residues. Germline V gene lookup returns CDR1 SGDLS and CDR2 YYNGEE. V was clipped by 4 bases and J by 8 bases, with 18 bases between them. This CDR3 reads CASSNLGGWEGYTF. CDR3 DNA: TGTGCCAGCAGCAACCTCGGGGGTTGGGAGGGCTACACCTTC.

The CDR3: CASSLQWGNQPQHF. The CDR3 DNA follows: TGTGCCAGTAGTTTACAGTGGGGCAATCAGCCCCAGCATTTT. V gene TRBV19 combines with J gene TRBJ1-5; D unclear. The CDR3 has 14 amino acids. Germline CDR1 LNHDA, CDR2 SQIVND (reference sequence). V was shortened by 5 bases and J by 2 bases, with 10 bases between the two germline ends. Combining the CDR3 with reference TRBV19 and TRBJ1-5 gives the whole variable domain DGGITQSPKYLFRKEGQNVTLSCEQNLNHDAMYWYRQDPGQGLRLIYYSQIVNDFQKGDIAEGYSVSREKKESFPLTVTSAQKNPTAFYLCASSLQWGNQPQHFGDGTRLSIL.

CDR3 protein: CASSTGTVSYEQFF. The CDR3 coding sequence is TGTGCCAGCAGCACCGGGACAGTTTCGTATGAGCAGTTCTTC. V is TRBV5-6 and J is TRBJ2-1, with TRBD1 matching over 7 bases. In germline, CDR1 is SGHDT, CDR2 YYEEEE. This CDR3 comprises 14 residues. With V trimmed by 4 bases and J by 8 bases, 9 bases remained unmatched.

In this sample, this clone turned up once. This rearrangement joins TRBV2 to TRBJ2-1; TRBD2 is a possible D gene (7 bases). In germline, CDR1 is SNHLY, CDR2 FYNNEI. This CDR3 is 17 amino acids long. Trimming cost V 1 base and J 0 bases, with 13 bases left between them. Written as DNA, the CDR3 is TGTGCCAGCAGTGAAGGCTTTGGGGGGGCCTCCTACAATGAGCAGTTCTTC. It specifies CASSEGFGGASYNEQFF.

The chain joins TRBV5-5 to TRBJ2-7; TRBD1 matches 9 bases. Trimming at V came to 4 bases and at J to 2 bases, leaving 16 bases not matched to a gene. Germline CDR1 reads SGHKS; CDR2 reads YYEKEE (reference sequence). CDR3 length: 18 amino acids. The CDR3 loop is CASSTAGGQGIEAYEQYF. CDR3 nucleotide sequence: TGTGCCAGCAGCACCGCCGGGGGACAGGGAATAGAGGCCTACGAGCAGTACTTC.

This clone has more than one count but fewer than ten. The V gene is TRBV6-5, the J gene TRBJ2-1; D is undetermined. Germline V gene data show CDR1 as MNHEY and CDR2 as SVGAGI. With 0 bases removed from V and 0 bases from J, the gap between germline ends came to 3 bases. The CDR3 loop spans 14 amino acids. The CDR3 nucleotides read TGTGCCAGCAGTTACTCCCTCTCCTACAATGAGCAGTTCTTC. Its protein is CASSYSLSYNEQFF.

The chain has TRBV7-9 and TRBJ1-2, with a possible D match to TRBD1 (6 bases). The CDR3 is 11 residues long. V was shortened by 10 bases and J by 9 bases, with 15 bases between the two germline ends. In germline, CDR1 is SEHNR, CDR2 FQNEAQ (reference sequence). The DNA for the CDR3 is TGTGCCACCCTCGGGGGGCCGAGCTACACCTTC. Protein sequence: CATLGGPSYTF. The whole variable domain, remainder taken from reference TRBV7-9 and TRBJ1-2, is DTGVSQNPRHKITKRGQNVTFRCDPISEHNRLYWYRQTLGQGPEFLTYFQNEAQLEKSRLLSDRFSAERPKGSFSTLEIQRTEQGDSAMYLCATLGGPSYTFGSGTRLTVV.

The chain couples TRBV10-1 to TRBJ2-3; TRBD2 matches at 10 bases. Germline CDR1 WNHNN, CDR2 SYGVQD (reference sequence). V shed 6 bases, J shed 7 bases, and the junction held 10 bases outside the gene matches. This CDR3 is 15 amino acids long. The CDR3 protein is CASSPLAGELNTQYF. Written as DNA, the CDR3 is TGCGCCAGCAGCCCCCTAGCGGGGGAACTCAATACGCAGTATTTT.

In DNA form, the CDR3 reads TGTGCCAGCAGCTTCGTCGGTGCCAGGCCCCTCCACTTT. Translated, it gives CASSFVGARPLHF. The gene calls are TRBV7-8 and TRBJ1-6; D remains unclear. CDR1 is SGHVS, CDR2 FQNEAQ, per germline. The V end lost 3 bases, the J end lost 13 bases, and 13 bases lay between the germline ends. The CDR3 covers 13 residues. Together with reference TRBV7-8 and TRBJ1-6, the CDR3 gives the full variable domain: GAGVSQSPRYKVAKRGQDVALRCDPISGHVSLFWYQQALGQGPEFLTYFQNEAQLDKSGLPSDRFFAERPEGSVSTLKIQRTQQEDSAVYLCASSFVGARPLHFGNGTRLTVT.